Below are 14 T cell receptor beta chains sequenced from a single sample in a study of monozygotic twins with inflammatory bowel disease. TCRdb reanalyzed the 5' RACE reads and collapses them to one entry per CDR3 protein, without DNA. This repertoire comprises a few hundred thousand distinct CDR3 sequences; its ten largest clones make up approximately 2.3%. Sequencing input: blood. The source is a human donor with ulcerative colitis or Crohn's disease, or a healthy co-twin of an affected twin (not recorded which).

V usage is TRBV18 and J usage is TRBJ1-1; TCRdb proposes TRBD1, but this gene call is untestable without DNA. This CDR3 comprises 14 residues. Germline V gives CDR1 KGHSH, CDR2 LQKENI. CDR3 region: CASSPGQKNTEAFF. Drawing the rest from reference TRBV18 and TRBJ1-1, the complete variable domain is NAGVMQNPRHLVRRRGQEARLRCSPMKGHSHVYWYRQLPEEGLKFMVYLQKENIIDESGMPKERFSAEFPKEGPSILRIQQVVRGDSAAYFCASSPGQKNTEAFFGQGTRLTVV.

The V gene is TRBV28, the J gene TRBJ1-2; TCRdb names TRBD1, which stays unverified in the absence of DNA. This CDR3 region has 15 residues. Germline assignment: CDR1 MDHEN and CDR2 SYDVKM. The CDR3: CASSAPPTASAGYTF.

The rearrangement joins TRBV5-1 to TRBJ1-5; TCRdb's D call, TRBD1, is unchecked because there is no DNA. This CDR3 contains 15 residues. Per the germline V gene, CDR1 is SGHRS and CDR2 is YFSETQ. The CDR3 region is CASSPEGQGHQPQHF. The full variable domain, completed using reference TRBV5-1 and TRBJ1-5, is KAGVTQTPRYLIKTRGQQVTLSCSPISGHRSVSWYQQTPGQGLQFLFEYFSETQRNKGNFPGRFSGRQFSNSRSEMNVSTLELGDSALYLCASSPEGQGHQPQHFGDGTRLSIL.

The V call is TRBV11-3, the J call TRBJ2-2; without DNA, the TCRdb call of TRBD1 cannot be checked. The CDR3 extends over 15 amino acids. CDR1 and CDR2 (germline): SGHNT, YENEEA. CDR3 in amino acids: CASSSHTGRSGELFF.

The chain joins TRBV9 to TRBJ1-2. This CDR3 spans 14 amino acids. Germline CDR1 is SGDLS and CDR2 is YYNGEE. The CDR3 sequence: CASSVWAGSRGYTF.

V and J are TRBV7-3 and TRBJ2-3; the D call of TRBD1 rests on TCRdb alone, since no DNA is present to check it. Per the germline V gene, CDR1 is SGHTA and CDR2 is FQGTGA. This CDR3 spans 18 amino acids. The CDR3 sequence is CASSLTARRWTGTDTQYF.

V usage is TRBV29-1 and J usage is TRBJ1-3. Germline CDR1 SQVTM, CDR2 ANQGSEA. The CDR3 is 11 residues long. The CDR3 here is CSAGAGNTIYF. Full variable domain (remainder filled in from reference TRBV29-1 and TRBJ1-3): SAVISQKPSRDICQRGTSLTIQCQVDSQVTMMFWYRQQPGQSLTLIATANQGSEATYESGFVIDKFPISRPNLTFSTLTVSNMSPEDSSIYLCSAGAGNTIYFGEGSWLTVV.

The V gene is TRBV10-1, the J gene TRBJ2-1; TCRdb gives TRBD2 as the D gene, but with no DNA this cannot be confirmed. CDR3 length equals 13 residues. CDR1 is WNHNN and CDR2 is SYGVQD in the germline V gene (reference sequence). CDR3: CASTGGGANEQFF.

The chain couples TRBV29-1 to TRBJ1-3; TCRdb reports TRBD1, a call that lacks DNA to check it against. Germline assignment: CDR1 SQVTM and CDR2 ANQGSEA. This CDR3 spans 16 amino acids. CDR3 loop: CSVAKGVGRSGNTIYF.

The chain recombines TRBV2 with TRBJ2-2. The CDR3 sequence is 16 residues long. Germline-derived CDR1 and CDR2 are SNHLY and FYNNEI. CDR3 region: CASSTDSAGITGELFF.

This rearrangement joins TRBV7-2 to TRBJ1-2; with no DNA, the TCRdb D assignment of TRBD1 cannot be verified. Germline values: CDR1 SGHTA, CDR2 FQGNSA. The CDR3 covers 15 residues. Here the CDR3 reads CASSLGRQGIGGYTF.

The chain links TRBV12-3 or TRBV12-4 to TRBJ2-5; the D call from TCRdb, TRBD1, cannot be confirmed without DNA. This CDR3 comprises 13 residues. The CDR3 sequence is CASRPSTVQTQYF.

This rearrangement joins TRBV30 to TRBJ2-1; TCRdb selects TRBD2, and the lack of DNA leaves this call unchecked. CDR1 is GTSNPN and CDR2 is SVGIG in the germline V gene (reference sequence). The CDR3 sequence is 14 residues long. CDR3 amino acids: CASRTRGRASEQFF.

The chain has TRBV19 and TRBJ2-2; the TCRdb call, TRBD2, lacks DNA for checking. Germline V gives CDR1 LNHDA, CDR2 SQIVND (reference sequence). This CDR3 has 15 amino acids. Here the CDR3 reads CASSIRDLNTGELFF.